Below are 11 T cell receptor beta chains sequenced from a single sample in a study of blood T cell repertoires in COVID-19. Profiled with immunoSEQ multiplex PCR; TCRdb holds only in-frame clones, not every one. Counted here are some 190,000 clones, around nine tenths occurring once; the ten biggest clones make up 4% to 5%. Sequenced sample: peripheral blood. Receptors were obtained from a human donor in a cohort sampled during active COVID-19.

This chain links TRBV7-8 with TRBJ2-1; perhaps TRBD2 as D (7 bases). There are 16 residues in the CDR3. Germline CDR1 and CDR2: SGHVS and FQNEAQ. The V end was cut by 3 bases, the J end by 4 bases, with 16 bases between. The CDR3 here is CASSFLGGRTYNEQFF. The CDR3 region has the DNA TGTGCCAGCAGCTTCCTCGGGGGGCGGACTTACAATGAGCAGTTCTTC.

The chain joins TRBV13 to TRBJ2-5, with 7 bases identical to TRBD1. This CDR3 has 17 amino acids. J lost 2 bases, V lost 2 bases, and 11 bases had no gene match. Germline CDR1 and CDR2: PRHDT and FYEKMQ (reference sequence). The CDR3 sequence is CASSLRRTGSAQETQYF. In DNA form, the CDR3 reads TGTGCCAGCAGCTTACGTCGGACAGGTAGTGCTCAAGAGACCCAGTACTTC.

The chain has TRBV6-4 and TRBJ1-1; 12 nucleotides agree with TRBD1. Trimming cost V 2 bases and J 4 bases; bases outside gene matches: 8. Germline V gene lookup returns CDR1 MRHNA and CDR2 SNTAGT. The CDR3 length is 17 residues. The CDR3 protein is CASSDVGQGAFVTEAFF. The CDR3 region has the DNA TGTGCCAGCAGTGACGTGGGACAGGGGGCTTTTGTCACTGAAGCTTTCTTT.

This chain uses TRBV30 with TRBJ2-2; 7 nucleotides match TRBD1. The trim removed 5 bases at V and 6 bases at J, leaving 0 bases unmatched. Germline V gene data show CDR1 as GTSNPN and CDR2 as SVGIG (reference sequence). The CDR3 sequence is 11 residues long. The DNA for the CDR3 is TGTGCCTGGCAGGGGGCCGGGGAGCTGTTTTTT. It yields the protein CAWQGAGELFF.

CDR3 region: CASSRVTGANEKLFF. CDR3 in DNA: TGTGCCAGCAGTAGAGTTACAGGGGCTAATGAAAAACTGTTTTTT. The chain is built from TRBV2 and TRBJ1-4; TRBD1 agrees at 7 bases. CDR1 is SNHLY, CDR2 FYNNEI, per germline. The CDR3 length is 15 residues. The V segment lost 5 bases and the J segment 3 bases; nucleotides outside the gene matches: 6.

The rearrangement joins TRBV7-8 to TRBJ1-5; 7 bases agree with TRBD1. The germline V gene has CDR1 SGHVS and CDR2 FQNEAQ. V was clipped by 2 bases and J by 1 base; unmatched bases: 5. The CDR3 totals 16 residues. CDR3: CASSLRQGRSNQPQHF. CDR3 in DNA: TGTGCCAGCAGCTTAAGACAGGGTCGGAGCAATCAGCCCCAGCATTTT.

This clone was seen only once. The chain links TRBV3-1 (or the pseudogene TRBV3-2) to TRBJ2-3; TRBD2 matches at 10 bases. After removal of 5 bases from V and 3 bases from J, the junction contained 11 bases not matched to a gene. The CDR3 contains 17 residues. Germline V gene data show CDR1 as LGHDT and CDR2 as YNNKEL (reference sequence). CDR3 nucleotide sequence: TGTGCCAGCAGCGTCCGTAGCGGGGGGACCTCAACAGATACGCAGTATTTT. Its translation is CASSVRSGGTSTDTQYF.

J is TRBJ2-7 and V is TRBV19; no definite D call. The ends were cut back, 3 bases at V and 0 bases at J, with 6 bases in the middle. The CDR3 spans 13 residues. Germline V gene lookup returns CDR1 LNHDA and CDR2 SQIVND (reference sequence). Here the CDR3 DNA reads TGTGCCAGTAGTATTGTCGGCTCCTACGAGCAGTACTTC. This sequence encodes CASSIVGSYEQYF.

The chain couples TRBV6-5 to TRBJ1-4; no clear D. The CDR3 contains 13 residues. Trimming left V 8 bases short and J 1 base short, with 8 bases between. In germline, CDR1 is MNHEY, CDR2 SVGAGI. CDR3 protein: CASQLQTNEKLFF. The CDR3 nucleotides are TGTGCCAGCCAACTACAAACTAATGAAAAACTGTTTTTT.

The chain combines TRBV30 with TRBJ1-4; TRBD1 is a possible D gene (5 bases). V gave up 4 bases and J gave up 8 bases, with 17 bases separating them. Germline V lookup: CDR1 GTSNPN, CDR2 SVGIG (reference sequence). This CDR3 has 14 amino acids. The CDR3 DNA reads as TGTGCCTGGAATGGGGGGGGTCTTGGGGAAAAACTGTTTTTT. This translates into CAWNGGGLGEKLFF.

The J gene is TRBJ2-3, the V gene TRBV2; a possible D gene is TRBD1 (6 bases). CDR3 length: 14 residues. Trimming took 6 bases from V and 2 from J, leaving 12 bases between them. CDR1 and CDR2 (germline): SNHLY, FYNNEI. The CDR3 DNA reads TGTGCCAGCAGGGGGGCTAGATCCACAGATACGCAGTATTTT. Translation gives CASRGARSTDTQYF. Full variable domain (remainder filled in from reference TRBV2 and TRBJ2-3): EPEVTQTPSHQVTQMGQEVILRCVPISNHLYFYWYRQILGQKVEFLVSFYNNEISEKSEIFDDQFSVERPDGSNFTLKIRSTKLEDSAMYFCASRGARSTDTQYFGPGTRLTVL.